These 7 T cell receptor beta chains were sequenced from one sample in a study of blood T cell repertoires in COVID-19. The table came from immunoSEQ multiplex PCR; TCRdb's copy has only in-frame clones and leaves some out. The repertoire includes 80,000 to 100,000 clones, about 89% of them detected once, and under 2% sits in the top ten. The sequenced sample was peripheral blood. Every receptor here comes from a human donor with active COVID-19. The donor label of this sample is uncertain.

The J gene is TRBJ2-1, the V gene TRBV6-5, with 11 bases lining up with TRBD2. V dropped 6 bases and J dropped 4; count of bases not matched to a gene: 2. CDR1 is MNHEY, CDR2 SVGAGI, per germline. The CDR3 extends over 14 amino acids. The CDR3 spells CASSTSGGYNEQFF. CDR3 nucleotide sequence: TGTGCCAGCAGCACTAGCGGGGGATACAATGAGCAGTTCTTC.

The genes are TRBV29-1 and TRBJ2-3; TRBD1 matches at 10 bases. The CDR3 loop spans 13 amino acids. Germline assignment: CDR1 SQVTM and CDR2 ANQGSEA. V trimming: 3 bases; J trimming: 5 bases; junction bases outside the gene matches: 2. CDR3 coding DNA: TGCAGCGTTGATGGGGACAGGGGAGATACGCAGTATTTT. Amino acid sequence: CSVDGDRGDTQYF.

The chain is built from TRBV4-3 and TRBJ1-1; no clear D gene. The CDR3 covers 17 residues. V was shortened by 1 base and J by 4 bases, with 19 bases between the two germline ends. Germline V gene lookup returns CDR1 LGHNA and CDR2 YSLEER. The chain's CDR3 is CASSQGVAVSDGTEAFF. CDR3 sequence (DNA): TGCGCCAGCAGCCAAGGGGTAGCGGTCTCAGACGGCACTGAAGCTTTCTTT.

The V call is TRBV5-4, the J call TRBJ2-3; 12 bases match TRBD2. CDR1 and CDR2 from the germline V gene are SGHNT and YYREEE (reference sequence). V was clipped by 5 bases and J by 5 bases; unmatched bases: 6. CDR3 length: 15 amino acids. The CDR3 region has the DNA TGTGCCAGCAGGCTAGCGGGGGGGCGCGGAGATACGCAGTATTTT. Translated, it gives CASRLAGGRGDTQYF.

This clone showed up just once. V is TRBV3-1 (or the pseudogene TRBV3-2) and J is TRBJ2-1; 7 bases agree with TRBD2. J was trimmed by 7 bases and V by 4 bases; bases with no gene match: 7. This CDR3 contains 14 residues. CDR1 and CDR2 (germline): LGHDT, YNNKEL (reference sequence). The CDR3 spells CASSPSGVRNEQFF. DNA for the CDR3: TGTGCCAGCAGCCCGAGCGGGGTGAGGAATGAGCAGTTCTTC.

This chain connects TRBV9 to TRBJ1-3, with unresolved D. Germline CDR1 reads SGDLS; CDR2 reads YYNGEE. V was trimmed by 1 base and J by 2 bases, leaving 13 bases between them. The CDR3 runs 16 residues. The CDR3 reads CASSVNPEPPGNTIYF. The CDR3 DNA reads as TGTGCCAGCAGCGTAAACCCCGAGCCCCCTGGAAACACCATATATTTT. Full variable domain (rest looked up from reference TRBV9 and TRBJ1-3): DSGVTQTPKHLITATGQRVTLRCSPRSGDLSVYWYQQSLDQGLQFLIQYYNGEERAKGNILERFSAQQFPDLHSELNLSSLELGDSALYFCASSVNPEPPGNTIYFGEGSWLTVV.

The V gene is TRBV19, the J gene TRBJ1-2; possible D gene TRBD1, 5 bases. The CDR3 has 14 residues. Trimming left V 5 bases short and J 4 bases short, with 14 bases between. Germline V gene sequence: CDR1 LNHDA, CDR2 SQIVND (reference sequence). The CDR3 spells CASSPSGYSYGYTF. CDR3 DNA: TGTGCCAGTAGTCCTTCAGGGTATTCCTATGGCTACACCTTC.